The clone carrying this T cell receptor beta chain was counted only a few times. Its antigen remains unknown. This sample was taken from a study of T cell repertoires in cytomegalovirus infection. About the study: Researchers turned to recently identified HLA-C-restricted CMV epitopes as well as well-studied HLA-B-restricted ones. An indication of both CMV infection and matching HLA type came from public TCR beta signatures.

MiXCR, run by TCRdb on the reads, gives a single entry per CDR3 protein. The data show about 85,000 distinct CDR3 sequences, about half seen once. Germline loops: CDR1 MGHRA, CDR2 YSYEKL. The CDR3 is 15 residues long. Trimming pared 0 bases from V and 6 bases from J, leaving 14 bases between. The specimen was CD8+ T cells from cultured PBMCs, collected from culture after CMV antigen stimulation. The chain combines TRBV4-1 with TRBJ1-2; D is possibly TRBD1 (5 bases). The clonotype comes from a human donor in good health (CMV status not recorded). Some clones in this sample may be carry-over from other donors' samples. The CDR3: CASSQDNGRGDGYTF. The CDR3 nucleotides are TGCGCCAGCAGCCAAGATAATGGAAGAGGGGATGGCTACACCTTC.